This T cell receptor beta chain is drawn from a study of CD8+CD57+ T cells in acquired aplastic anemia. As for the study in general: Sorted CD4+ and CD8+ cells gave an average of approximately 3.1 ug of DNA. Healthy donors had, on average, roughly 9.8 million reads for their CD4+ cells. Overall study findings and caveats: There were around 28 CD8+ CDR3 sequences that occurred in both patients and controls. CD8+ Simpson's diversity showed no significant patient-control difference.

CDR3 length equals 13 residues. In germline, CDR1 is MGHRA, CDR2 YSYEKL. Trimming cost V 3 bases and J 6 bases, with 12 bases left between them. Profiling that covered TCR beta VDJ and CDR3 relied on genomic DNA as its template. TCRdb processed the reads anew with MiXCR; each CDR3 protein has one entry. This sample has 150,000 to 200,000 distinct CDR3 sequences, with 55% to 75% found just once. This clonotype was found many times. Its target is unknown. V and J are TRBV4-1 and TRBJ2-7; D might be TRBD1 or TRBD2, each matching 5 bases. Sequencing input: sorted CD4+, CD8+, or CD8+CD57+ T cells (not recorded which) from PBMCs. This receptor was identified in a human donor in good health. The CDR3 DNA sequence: TGCGCCAGCAGCCATGCCACAGGAGGCGAGCAGTACTTC. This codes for CASSHATGGEQYF.